The entry below gives a single T cell receptor beta chain sequence along with its context. The primer mix had 60 Vbeta and 13 Jbeta primers. Data came from immunoSEQ multiplex PCR; TCRdb stores just in-frame clones and leaves some out. The sample consists of about 94,000 clones, roughly 78% of them appearing once. The sample belongs to a study of cytomegalovirus exposure and HLA in healthy donors. Germline values: CDR1 WNHNN, CDR2 SYGVQD (reference sequence). This CDR3 is 13 amino acids long. Trimming shortened V by 5 bases and J by 4 bases, and 11 bases separated the two germline ends. This TCR was recovered from a woman aged 60 to 75 in good health and CMV-seronegative. The chain recombines TRBV10-1 with TRBJ1-2, with D uncertain. Sequencing was done on a sample of PBMCs. CDR3 sequence: CASSPRGTYGYTF. DNA of the CDR3: TGCGCCAGCAGTCCCCGGGGAACCTATGGCTACACCTTC.